This T cell receptor (beta chain) came from a study of blood T cells in healthy people across ages (dated by TCRdb to between 2014 and 2017). A note on the overall study: Template switching captured roughly one uniquely barcoded TCR beta cDNA molecule per two T cells in model experiments. Four age groups were formed from the donors: young (average 16 years), middle-aged (approximately 42), aged (around 68) and long-lived (about 80). To track age-related changes in TCR beta repertoire diversity, the study relied on deep sequencing normalized with unique cDNA molecular identifiers. To avoid experimental bias, donors of different ages were distributed randomly across sequencing lanes. Two additional independent replicas of 1 million unique cDNA reads from the same blood draw were analyzed for two donors (one aged 18 to 30 and one aged 80 or older).

Libraries came from 5' RACE. The sequencing machine was an Illumina HiSeq 2500. A second PCR of roughly 6 to 11 cycles was performed with a sample-barcoded 5' primer and a J-beta primer mix. Each TCR beta cDNA molecule received a unique molecular identifier from a template-switch 5' adaptor carrying 12 random nucleotides. Each sample yielded at least 3 million CDR3-containing paired-end reads. First-strand cDNA synthesis was performed from all RNA using the Mint cDNA synthesis kit, with priming by a TRBC-specific oligonucleotide. Following uracil-DNA glycosylase treatment, a first 18-cycle PCR with universal primers M1SS and BC2_uni_R was performed on all cDNA. Regarding the original processing steps: For normalization, 1 million high-quality reads were randomly selected from each sample, with every read carrying a distinct molecular identifier. Instead of being binned into consensus sequences, reads that shared molecular identifiers were thrown out. MiTCR, with a Q25 quality threshold and the strictest error-elimination algorithm, was used for CDR3 identification, clonotype clustering and error correction. Lower-bound total TCR beta diversity was estimated with a nonparametric unseen species model using Euler transformation. Clones were called with MiXCR by TCRdb after fastp trimmed the public reads at Q25, and only in-frame beta chains were retained. CDR3 protein sequences are deduplicated, and each keeps its most common genes and DNA. Here the V and J calls rest on TCRdb's processing, not on the authors' analysis. The sample yields hundreds of thousands of distinct CDR3 sequences; about 52% were counted once. The ten largest clones take up approximately 51% of the sample.

The CDR3 has 17 amino acids, counting the end cysteine and phenylalanine. Just the 51-base CDR3 DNA is kept, in frame starting at base 1. The germline V gene encodes CDR1 SGHNT and CDR2 YENEEA. V lost 0 bases and J lost 3 bases, and the count of bases not matched to a germline gene is 4. General findings and caveats noted by the study authors: Observed TCR beta diversity correlated strongly with the percentage of naive T cells measured by flow cytometry. Total diversity estimates from one million sequenced T cells were considered lower bounds and underestimates. Because the CMV infection status of the donors was unknown, age-related changes in expanded clonotypes may potentially have been confounded. The long-lived group showed more naive CD4+ T cells, fewer expanded clones and increased TCR diversity than the aged group, suggesting age selection. Because profiling used bulk unsorted PBMCs, naive and antigen-experienced compartments could not be compared conclusively. Observed TCR beta diversity per million T cells fell roughly linearly with age, and a significant reduction was already apparent by age around 40.

The approximately 39 donors, aged about 6 to 90 years, were systemically healthy Caucasian individuals from Russia. About 10 milliliters of peripheral blood were collected from each donor into EDTA-treated Vacutainer tubes. Ficoll-Paque density-gradient centrifugation was used to isolate PBMCs, with at least 7 million obtained per sample. Trizol reagent was used to extract total RNA from PBMCs, with at least 6 micrograms per sample. Naive CD45RAhigh/CD27high T cell percentages were measured by flow cytometry on a PBMC aliquot from every donor. A remark on this clonotype: This clone's antigen is unknown. No base quality information exists; no much larger clone differs at one position.

Material for sequencing was blood. This sequence uses TRBV11-3 and TRBJ2-3; TRBD2 agrees with 12 junctional bases. The receptor's source is a man in his sixties in good health. The DNA reads as follows: TGTGCCAGCAGCTTAGATTCGACTAGCGGGAGTACAGATACGCAGTATTTT. It codes for CASSLDSTSGSTDTQYF.